Only one count was recorded for the clone carrying this TCR beta chain. The target antigen is unknown. This entry belongs to a study of cytomegalovirus exposure and HLA in healthy donors. At the level of the study: Drawn from HLA-typed donors, about 85 million unique TCRs were held in an early data release. Study-wide points: Among donors in an Asian-associated ancestry cluster, a later analysis reportedly found fewer N-insertions than the approximately 670-donor mean. Later genetic work tied a missense DCLRE1C variant to beta-chain V and J trimming.

This cohort consisted of healthy bone marrow donors. Both 60 Vbeta primers and 13 Jbeta primers went into the PCR. Libraries were prepared by immunoSEQ multiplex PCR; TCRdb keeps only in-frame clonotypes and omits some of them. The table has about 110,000 clones, around 70% seen once. J lost 5 bases, V lost 2 bases, and 4 bases had no gene match. The germline V gene encodes CDR1 MNHNY and CDR2 SVGAGI (reference sequence). The length of the CDR3 is 15 residues. The V call is TRBV6-6, the J call TRBJ1-4, with TRBD1 matching over 8 bases. The receptor's source is a boy between 10 and 17 years old in good health and CMV-seronegative. Sequenced sample: PBMCs. The CDR3 loop is CASSYGDRLNEKLFF. The CDR3 coding sequence is TGTGCCAGCAGTTACGGGGACAGGTTAAATGAAAAACTGTTTTTT.